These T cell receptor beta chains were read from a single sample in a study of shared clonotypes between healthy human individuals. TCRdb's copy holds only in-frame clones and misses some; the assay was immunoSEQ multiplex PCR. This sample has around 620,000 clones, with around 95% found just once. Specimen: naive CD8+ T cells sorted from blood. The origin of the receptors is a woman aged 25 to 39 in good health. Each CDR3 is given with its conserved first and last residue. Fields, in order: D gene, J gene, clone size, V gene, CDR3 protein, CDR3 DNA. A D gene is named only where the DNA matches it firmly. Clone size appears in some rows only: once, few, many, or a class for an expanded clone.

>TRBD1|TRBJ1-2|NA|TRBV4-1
CASSRRTGLSNYGYTF
TGCGCCAGCAGCCGTAGGACAGGGCTTTCTAACTATGGCTACACCTTC
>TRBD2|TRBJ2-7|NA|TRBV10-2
CASSDIAGPYEQYF
TGCGCCAGCAGTGATATAGCGGGCCCCTACGAGCAGTACTTC
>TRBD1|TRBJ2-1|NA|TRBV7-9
CASPPGDSSYNEQFF
TGTGCCAGTCCCCCCGGGGACAGCTCCTACAATGAGCAGTTCTTC
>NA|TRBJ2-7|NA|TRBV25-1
CASINWYEQYF
TGTGCCAGCATAAATTGGTACGAGCAGTACTTC
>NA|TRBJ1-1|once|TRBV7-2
CASSLPPRDGPMNTEAFF
TGTGCCAGCAGTTTACCTCCCCGGGACGGACCGATGAACACTGAAGCTTTCTTT
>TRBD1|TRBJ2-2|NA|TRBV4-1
CASSPLVEGAHGELFF
TGCGCCAGCAGCCCCCTCGTCGAGGGGGCCCACGGGGAGCTGTTTTTT
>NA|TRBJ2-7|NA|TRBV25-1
CASSEGYSYEQYF
TGTGCCAGCAGTGAAGGTTACTCCTACGAGCAGTACTTC
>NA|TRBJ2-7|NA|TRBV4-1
CASSQDLETYEQYF
TGCGCCAGCAGCCAAGATTTGGAAACCTACGAGCAGTACTTC
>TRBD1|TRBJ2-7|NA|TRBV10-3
CAISDQSEGDRGQYF
TGTGCCATCAGTGACCAAAGTGAAGGGGACAGGGGGCAGTACTTC
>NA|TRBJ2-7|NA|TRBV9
CASSGLASYEQYF
TGTGCCAGCAGCGGACTGGCCTCCTACGAGCAGTACTTC
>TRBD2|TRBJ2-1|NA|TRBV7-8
CASSLFSSGRARRGEQFF
TGTGCCAGCAGCTTATTTTCTAGCGGGAGGGCTCGGCGGGGGGAGCAGTTCTTC
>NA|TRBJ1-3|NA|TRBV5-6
CASSLRAGSGNTIYF
TGTGCCAGCAGCTTGCGGGCGGGCTCTGGAAACACCATATATTTT
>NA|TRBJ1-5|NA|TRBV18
CASSPGEGRSNQPQHF
TGTGCCAGCTCACCAGGGGAGGGGCGATCCAATCAGCCCCAGCATTTT
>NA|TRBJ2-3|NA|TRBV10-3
CAISESRADTQYF
TGTGCCATCAGTGAGTCTAGAGCAGATACGCAGTATTTT
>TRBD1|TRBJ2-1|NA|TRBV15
CATSGDRGNNEQFF
TGTGCCACCAGTGGAGACAGGGGAAACAATGAGCAGTTCTTC
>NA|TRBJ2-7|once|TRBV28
CASHPTGEFYEQYF
TGTGCCAGCCATCCTACGGGAGAGTTCTACGAGCAGTACTTC
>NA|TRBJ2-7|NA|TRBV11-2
CASSWVVGGSSYEQYF
TGTGCCAGCAGCTGGGTTGTTGGGGGAAGCTCCTACGAGCAGTACTTC
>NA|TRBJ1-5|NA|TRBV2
CASSVATINNQPQHF
TGTGCCAGCAGTGTCGCCACCATTAATAATCAGCCCCAGCATTTT
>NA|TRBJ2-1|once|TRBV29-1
CSVGEGGNEQFF
TGCAGCGTTGGTGAGGGGGGGAATGAGCAGTTCTTC
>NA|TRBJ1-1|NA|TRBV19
CASSIGSKLGEAFF
TGTGCCAGTAGTATAGGGTCGAAGCTAGGTGAAGCTTTCTTT
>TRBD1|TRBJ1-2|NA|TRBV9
CASRGTGANYGYTF
TGTGCCAGCAGAGGGACAGGGGCTAACTATGGCTACACCTTC
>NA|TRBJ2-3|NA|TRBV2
CASSDPRATDTQYF
TGTGCCAGCAGTGACCCCAGGGCCACAGATACGCAGTATTTT